The clone carrying this T cell receptor beta chain occurred a few times. This entry is derived from a study of control samples from healthy donors and cancer patients. CDR3 length: 16 amino acids. The germline V and J ends were trimmed by 0 bases and 8 bases, with 20 bases remaining between them. Germline CDR1 and CDR2: SGDLS and YYNGEE. Assay used: immunoSEQ multiplex PCR; TCRdb lists only in-frame clones, some missing. The top ten clones hold about 1.4% of a sample with over 150,000 clones, 90% of them seen once. The chain recombines TRBV9 with TRBJ1-2; D gene ambiguous. The TCR comes from a woman aged 45 to 65 in good health. The sample taken for sequencing was blood. The CDR3, as DNA: TGTGCCAGCAGCGTAGGGCGACCCGCCGTCTCGGACGGCTACACCTTC. It is translated as CASSVGRPAVSDGYTF.